One T cell receptor (beta chain) is described in this entry. Its antigen remains unidentified. No quality values exist for individual bases; no much larger clone is one base distant. TCRbeta CDR3 regions were amplified from genomic DNA by means of the immunoSEQ Assay, a bias-controlled multiplex PCR. Concerning the study's data processing: The number of nucleated cells in each sample was estimated from the amplification of reference gene primers within the assay. Sequence reads were collapsed and filtered to measure the absolute abundance of every unique TCRbeta CDR3 rearrangement. Productive Simpson clonality was computed per sample as the square root of Simpson's diversity index over productive rearrangements. Held by TCRdb, this immuneACCESS table contains in-frame sequences only and omits some clones. Under half of the omission traces to an unresolved V gene where checked; the cause of the rest is unknown. The DNA was the basis for D and trimming; V, J and clone size are from that table. For this sample there are approximately 200,000 clones; 87% appear just once. Of the sample, about 9.4% is held by the ten largest clones.

These data come from a study of blood T cell repertoires in COVID-19 (TCRdb year 2020). Turning to the overall study: The collaborator samples originated in the United States, Italy and Spain and spanned the acute and convalescent phases of COVID-19. The prospective study material was composed of cDNA or gDNA derived from T cells, B-cell-depleted T cells, or PBMCs. Subjects who had been exposed to COVID-19, were actively infected with it, or had recovered from it provided the deeply sampled blood TCRbeta repertoires that made up the dataset. The repertoires were made available in a free public database intended to serve as a resource for research on the immune response to SARS-CoV-2. Samples came from the ongoing ImmuneRACE study (first 160 participants) plus 1,254 subjects from 6 global collaborators. A de-identified subject ID, COVID-19 status, age in years and sex were almost always included in the sample metadata. Where available, HLA class I and class II types were obtained from metadata supplied by the sample provider rather than from assay-based typing.

The investigation overall reported the following: How much clinical and demographic metadata was included differed by source and by participant, and the metadata was provided uncurated.

Participants in the prospective study were aged about 18 to 95 years, lived in 24 United States geographic areas, and enrolled through a virtual design. In the prospective study, cohorts were assigned on the basis of participant-reported clinical history obtained from a screening survey and a study questionnaire. In the prospective study, mobile phlebotomists collected whole blood, serum and a nasopharyngeal or oropharyngeal swab from each participant. Over a roughly 2-month period, participants in the prospective study had the option of providing additional blood draws and questionnaires. Prospective study blood samples were shipped either frozen or at room temperature before DNA extraction. The CDR3, cysteine through phenylalanine, is 14 amino acids long. Only the CDR3 part of the read is kept: 42 bases, read in frame from the first base. The germline V gene yields SGHNT for CDR1 and YENEEA for CDR2. Trimming costs V 2 bases and J 5 bases, and their ends lie 13 bases apart.

The chain uses TRBV11-3 and TRBJ2-7; TRBD1 could be the D gene, as 6 bases match. This receptor was identified in a man aged 18 to 29 with acute COVID-19. Input material: PBMCs or T cells enriched from blood (not recorded which). The bases are TGTGCCAGCAGCTTACCCCAGGGGTTCAACGAGCAGTACTTC. Its translation reads: CASSLPQGFNEQYF.